These 15 T cell receptor beta chains came from one sample sequenced in a study of human T cells and chemical hapten exposure. As for time point: healthy volunteer bleed at 2 weeks. Unfractionated whole blood yielded the extracted total RNA. MiXCR, run by TCRdb on the RACE reads, gives a single entry per CDR3 protein. The repertoire holds roughly 49,000 distinct CDR3 sequences, with around 4.5% as singletons. The material sequenced was whole blood. These receptors all stem from a female donor in good health. Some clones in this sample may be carry-over from other donors' samples.

The gene calls are TRBV15 and TRBJ1-2, with D possibly TRBD1 on 5 matching bases. This CDR3 has 15 amino acids. V lost 1 base and J 4 bases, leaving 13 bases between the germline ends. Germline V gene sequence: CDR1 LNHNV, CDR2 YYDKDF (reference sequence). CDR3 amino acids: CATSRVRDQGYGYTF. The DNA for the CDR3 is TGTGCCACCAGCAGAGTCAGGGATCAAGGCTATGGCTACACCTTC.

This clonotype appeared many times. This chain connects TRBV5-6 to TRBJ2-3; D call uncertain. V gave up 4 bases and J gave up 0 bases, with 6 bases separating them. The germline CDR1 and CDR2 sequences are SGHDT and YYEEEE. The CDR3 covers 13 residues. The CDR3 reads CASSPTSTDTQYF. The CDR3 DNA sequence: TGTGCCAGCAGCCCTACGAGCACAGATACGCAGTATTTT.

At least ten counts were recorded for this clonotype. The CDR3 region has the DNA TGCGCCAGCAGCTTGGCCGGGACTAGCGGCTACGAGCAGTACTTC. The encoded protein is CASSLAGTSGYEQYF. The V gene is TRBV5-1, the J gene TRBJ2-7, with 11 nucleotides matching TRBD2. The CDR3 length is 15 residues. The J segment lost 3 bases and the V segment lost 0 bases, leaving 2 bases of the junction unmatched. Germline V gene sequence: CDR1 SGHRS, CDR2 YFSETQ.

The table lists this clonotype with many counts. The V and J genes are TRBV10-3 and TRBJ2-7; D is ambiguous. The CDR3 is 12 residues long. V was cut by 7 bases and J by 2 bases, with 9 bases left in between. The germline V gene encodes CDR1 ENHRY and CDR2 SYGVKD. CDR3 region: CAITDATYEQYF. In DNA, the CDR3 is TGTGCCATCACGGACGCCACCTACGAGCAGTACTTC.

This clonotype was detected only a few times. The chain couples TRBV3-1 to TRBJ2-3; D is unresolved. Germline lookup yields CDR1 LGHDT and CDR2 YNNKEL (reference sequence). The CDR3 spans 17 residues. Trimming pared 1 base from V and 0 bases from J, leaving 14 bases between. CDR3 sequence (DNA): TGTGCCAGCAGCCAAGCTTCCCCCGACCCTAGCACAGATACGCAGTATTTT. This codes for CASSQASPDPSTDTQYF.

This clonotype was found a few times. The chain recombines TRBV12-3 or TRBV12-4 with TRBJ2-4; D is unclear. The CDR3 has 15 residues. Trimming shortened V by 5 bases and J by 0 bases, and 11 bases separated the two germline ends. Here the CDR3 DNA reads TGTGCCAGCAGTCGTCCTGACCTAGCCAAAAACATTCAGTACTTC. Translating gives CASSRPDLAKNIQYF.

This clonotype was picked up many times. The V gene is TRBV20-1, the J gene TRBJ1-4; no clear D gene. The V and J ends lost 5 bases and 7 bases respectively, with 5 bases between them. CDR3 length: 10 residues. In germline, CDR1 is DFQATT, CDR2 SNEGSKA (reference sequence). CDR3 sequence: CSAWSEKLFF. The CDR3 DNA reads TGCAGTGCTTGGAGTGAAAAACTGTTTTTT.

This clonotype was detected ten times or more. The V gene is TRBV6-5, the J gene TRBJ1-4; D gene ambiguous. The germline gives CDR1 MNHEY, CDR2 SVGAGI. V lost 2 bases and J lost 0, with 10 bases in between. This CDR3 comprises 16 residues. The CDR3 sequence: CASSYRQYSTNEKLFF. CDR3 nucleotide sequence: TGTGCCAGCAGTTACCGACAATACTCAACTAATGAAAAACTGTTTTTT.

On this clonotype: Just one base apart from a much larger clone, this may be a read error. The chain joins TRBV6-2 or TRBV6-3 to TRBJ1-5; possible D gene TRBD1, 6 bases. This CDR3 is 18 amino acids long. CDR1 is MNHEY and CDR2 is SVGEGT in the germline V gene. For the CDR3, the DNA is TGTGCCAGCTCCAGACAATTACCGGGGGCGAGGGGCAATCAGCCCCAGAATTTT. This sequence encodes CASSRQLPGARGNQPQNF.

This clonotype was seen many times. The J gene is TRBJ2-7, the V gene TRBV6-6; the D gene could be TRBD1 or TRBD2 (5 bases each). Germline V gene data show CDR1 as MNHNY and CDR2 as SVGAGI (reference sequence). The CDR3 covers 12 residues. V shed 5 bases and J shed 12 bases, with 17 bases lying between them. CDR3 sequence (DNA): TGTGCCAGCAGTGGGGACCGAGCCACCGGGTACTTC. This codes for CASSGDRATGYF.

This clonotype has at least ten counts. The chain employs TRBV7-3 and TRBJ1-2, with a possible D match to TRBD1 (5 bases). CDR3 length: 16 residues. Germline lookup yields CDR1 SGHTA and CDR2 FQGTGA. V lost 5 bases to trimming and J lost 4 bases, with 20 bases between them. The CDR3 DNA sequence: TGTGCCAGCAGCCCAGAGGGGCCCCCCTGGGGCTATGGCTACACCTTC. This translates into CASSPEGPPWGYGYTF. Supplemented by reference TRBV7-3 and TRBJ1-2, the full variable domain reads GAGVSQTPSNKVTEKGKYVELRCDPISGHTALYWYRQSLGQGPEFLIYFQGTGAADDSGLPNDRFFAVRPEGSVSTLKIQRTERGDSAVYLCASSPEGPPWGYGYTFGSGTRLTVV.

The V and J genes are TRBV6-5 and TRBJ2-1, with 7 bases lining up with TRBD2. CDR3 length: 14 amino acids. V lost 4 bases and J lost 6; bases outside the gene matches: 6. The germline gives CDR1 MNHEY, CDR2 SVGAGI. The chain's CDR3 is CASSFRTSPNEQFF. CDR3 nucleotide sequence: TGTGCCAGCAGTTTCCGGACTAGTCCCAATGAGCAGTTCTTC.

There are many counts of this clonotype. The chain combines TRBV29-1 with TRBJ1-1, with D perhaps matching TRBD1 (6 bases). This CDR3 spans 16 amino acids. The germline V gene has CDR1 SQVTM and CDR2 ANQGSEA. The ends were cut back, 4 bases at V and 2 bases at J, with 20 bases in the middle. CDR3 sequence (DNA): TGCAGCGTTGCGGGCCAGCGGGGGCTGAGTAACACTGAAGCTTTCTTT. It is translated as CSVAGQRGLSNTEAFF. The complete variable domain, with remaining parts taken from reference TRBV29-1 and TRBJ1-1, reads SAVISQKPSRDICQRGTSLTIQCQVDSQVTMMFWYRQQPGQSLTLIATANQGSEATYESGFVIDKFPISRPNLTFSTLTVSNMSPEDSSIYLCSVAGQRGLSNTEAFFGQGTRLTVV.

This clonotype was found many times. The CDR3, as DNA: TGTGCCAGCAGTGAAGCGTGGAGCGGGGGGATCCAAAACATTCAGTACTTC. Protein sequence: CASSEAWSGGIQNIQYF. The chain employs TRBV2 and TRBJ2-4; 9 bases fit TRBD2. There are 17 residues in the CDR3. Germline V lookup: CDR1 SNHLY, CDR2 FYNNEI. V gave up 0 bases and J gave up 5 bases; unmatched junction bases: 8.

This clonotype was observed many times. The J gene is TRBJ2-3, the V gene TRBV24-1, with 9 bases matching TRBD2. CDR3 length: 15 residues. V gave up 4 bases and J gave up 10 bases; unmatched junction bases: 11. The germline V gene has CDR1 KGHDR and CDR2 SFDVKD. The DNA for the CDR3 is TGTGCCACCAGTGACGCTAGCGGGGAGGGGGGGGCGCAGTATTTT. Encoded protein: CATSDASGEGGAQYF.